This TCR beta chain was documented in a study of regulatory and conventional T cells in breast cancer (dated by TCRdb to between 2015 and 2016). This clonotype was counted only a few times. No antigen is known for it. There are no base qualities to consult, and no much larger clone falls within one base. Libraries were built with PCR. Reads for this sample came from an Illumina MiSeq. In TCRdb, the public reads were trimmed at Q25 with fastp and aligned with MiXCR, with productive beta chains retained. Entries that share a CDR3 protein sequence are merged under the most common genes and DNA. Here the sample has some 16,000 distinct CDR3 sequences; approximately 35% occur a single time. The biggest ten clones account for approximately 1.6% of the sample. Spanning cysteine to phenylalanine, the CDR3 consists of 17 amino acids. Here the CDR3 DNA is all that survives: 51 bases in frame from base 1. The CDR1 and CDR2 encoded by the germline V gene are SGHRS and YFSETQ. V and J are trimmed by 1 base and 0 bases, and the gene matches miss 5 bases of the junction.

Source material: conventional T cells from blood. This chain is built from TRBV5-1 and TRBJ2-1, and TRBD1 aligns with 9 junction nucleotides. This sequence was found in a female donor in good health. The sequenced DNA: TGCGCCAGCAGCTTGACCCTACAGGGGGCCTCCTACAATGAGCAGTTCTTC. The encoded protein is CASSLTLQGASYNEQFF.